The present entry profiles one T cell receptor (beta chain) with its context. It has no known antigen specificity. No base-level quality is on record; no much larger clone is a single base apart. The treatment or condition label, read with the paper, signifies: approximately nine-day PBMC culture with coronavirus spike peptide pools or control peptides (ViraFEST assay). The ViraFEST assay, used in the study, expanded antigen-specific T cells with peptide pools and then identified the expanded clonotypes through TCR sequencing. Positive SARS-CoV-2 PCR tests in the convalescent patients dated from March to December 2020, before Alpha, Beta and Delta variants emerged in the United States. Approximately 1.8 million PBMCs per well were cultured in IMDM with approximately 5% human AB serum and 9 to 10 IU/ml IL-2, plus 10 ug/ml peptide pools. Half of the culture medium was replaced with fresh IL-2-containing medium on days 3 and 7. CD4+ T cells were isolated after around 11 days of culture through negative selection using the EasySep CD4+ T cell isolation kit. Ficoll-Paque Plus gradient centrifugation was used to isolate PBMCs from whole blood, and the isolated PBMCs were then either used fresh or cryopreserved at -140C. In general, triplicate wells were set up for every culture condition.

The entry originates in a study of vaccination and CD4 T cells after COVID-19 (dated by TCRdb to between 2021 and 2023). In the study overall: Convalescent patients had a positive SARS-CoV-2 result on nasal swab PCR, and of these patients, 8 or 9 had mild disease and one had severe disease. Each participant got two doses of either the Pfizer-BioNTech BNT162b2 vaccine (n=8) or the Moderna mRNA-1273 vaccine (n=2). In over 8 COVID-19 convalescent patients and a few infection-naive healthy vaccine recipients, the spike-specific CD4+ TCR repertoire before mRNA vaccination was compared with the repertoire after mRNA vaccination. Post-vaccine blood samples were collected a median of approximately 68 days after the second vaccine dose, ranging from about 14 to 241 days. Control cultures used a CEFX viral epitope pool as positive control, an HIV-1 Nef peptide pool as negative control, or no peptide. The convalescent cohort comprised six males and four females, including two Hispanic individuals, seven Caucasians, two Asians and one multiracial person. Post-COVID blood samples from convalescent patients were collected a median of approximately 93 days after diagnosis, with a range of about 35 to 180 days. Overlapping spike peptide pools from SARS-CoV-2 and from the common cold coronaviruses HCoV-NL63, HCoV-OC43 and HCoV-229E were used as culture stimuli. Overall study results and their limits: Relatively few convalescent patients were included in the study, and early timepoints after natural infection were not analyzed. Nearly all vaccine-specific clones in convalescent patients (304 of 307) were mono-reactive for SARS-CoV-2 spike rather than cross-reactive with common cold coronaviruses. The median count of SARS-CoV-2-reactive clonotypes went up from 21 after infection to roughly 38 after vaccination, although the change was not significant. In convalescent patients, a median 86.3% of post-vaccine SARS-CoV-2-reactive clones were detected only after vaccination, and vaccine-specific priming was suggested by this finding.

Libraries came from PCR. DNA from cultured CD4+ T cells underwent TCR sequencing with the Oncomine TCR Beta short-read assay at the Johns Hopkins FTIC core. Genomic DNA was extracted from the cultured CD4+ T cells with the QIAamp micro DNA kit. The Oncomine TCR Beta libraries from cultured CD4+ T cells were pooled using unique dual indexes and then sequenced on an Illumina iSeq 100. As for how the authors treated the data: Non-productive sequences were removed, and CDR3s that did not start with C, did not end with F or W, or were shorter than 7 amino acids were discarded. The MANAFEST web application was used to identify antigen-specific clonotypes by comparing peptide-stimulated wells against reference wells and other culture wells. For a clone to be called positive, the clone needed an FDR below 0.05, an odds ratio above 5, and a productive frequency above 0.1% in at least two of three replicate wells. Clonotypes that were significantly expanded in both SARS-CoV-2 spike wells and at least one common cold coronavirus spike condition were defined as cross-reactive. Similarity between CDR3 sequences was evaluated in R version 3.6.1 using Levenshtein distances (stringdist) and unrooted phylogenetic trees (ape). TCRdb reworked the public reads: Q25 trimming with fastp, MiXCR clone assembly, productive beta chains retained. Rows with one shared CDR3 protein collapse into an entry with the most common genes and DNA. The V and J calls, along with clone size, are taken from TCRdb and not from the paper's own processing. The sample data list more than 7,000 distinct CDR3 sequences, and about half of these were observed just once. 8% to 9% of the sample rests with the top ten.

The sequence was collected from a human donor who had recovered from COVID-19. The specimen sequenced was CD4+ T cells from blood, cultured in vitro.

The nucleotide sequence reads as follows: TGTGCCAGCAGCATAGGGGAAATCTATGGCTACACCTTC. This yields the protein CASSIGEIYGYTF. The chain is assembled from TRBV6-2 or TRBV6-3 and TRBJ1-2, with TRBD1 perhaps the D gene, on 5 matching bases. Between the V and J ends, shortened by 6 bases and 4 bases respectively, the junction contains 12 bases. From the germline V gene, CDR1 is MNHEY and CDR2 is SVGEGT. There are 13 amino acids in the CDR3, from cysteine to phenylalanine inclusive. The sequence is cut down to CDR3 DNA, 39 bases in frame from base 1.